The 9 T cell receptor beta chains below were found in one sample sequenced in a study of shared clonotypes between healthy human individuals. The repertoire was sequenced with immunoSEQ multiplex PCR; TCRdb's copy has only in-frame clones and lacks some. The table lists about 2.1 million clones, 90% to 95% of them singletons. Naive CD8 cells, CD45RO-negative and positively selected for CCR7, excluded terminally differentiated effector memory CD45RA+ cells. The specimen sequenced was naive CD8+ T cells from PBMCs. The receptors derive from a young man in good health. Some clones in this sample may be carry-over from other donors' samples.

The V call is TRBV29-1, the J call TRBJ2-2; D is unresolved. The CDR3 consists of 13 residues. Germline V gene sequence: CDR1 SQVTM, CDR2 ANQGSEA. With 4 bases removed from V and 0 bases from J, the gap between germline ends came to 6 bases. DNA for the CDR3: TGCAGCGTTGTCGCTTCGAACACCGGGGAGCTGTTTTTT. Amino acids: CSVVASNTGELFF.

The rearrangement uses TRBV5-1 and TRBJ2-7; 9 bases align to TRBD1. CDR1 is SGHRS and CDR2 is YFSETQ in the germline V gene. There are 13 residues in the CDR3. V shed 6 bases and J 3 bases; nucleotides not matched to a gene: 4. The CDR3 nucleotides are TGCGCCAGCAACGGACAGGGGATCTACGAGCAGTACTTC. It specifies CASNGQGIYEQYF.

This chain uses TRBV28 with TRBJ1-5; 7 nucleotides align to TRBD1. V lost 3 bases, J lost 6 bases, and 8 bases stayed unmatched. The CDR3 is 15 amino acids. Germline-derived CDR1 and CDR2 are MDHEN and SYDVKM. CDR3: CASSFQGEAGQPQHF. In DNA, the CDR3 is TGTGCCAGCAGTTTTCAGGGGGAGGCGGGTCAGCCCCAGCATTTT.

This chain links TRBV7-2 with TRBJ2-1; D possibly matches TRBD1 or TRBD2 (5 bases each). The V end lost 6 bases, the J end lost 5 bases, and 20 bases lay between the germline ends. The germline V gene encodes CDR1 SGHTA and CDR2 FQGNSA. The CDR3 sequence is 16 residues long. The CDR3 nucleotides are TGTGCCAGCAGTCGAATAGGGACGGAACCTCACAATGAGCAGTTCTTC. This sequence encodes CASSRIGTEPHNEQFF.

The CDR3 region is CASSGPQQGAEAFF. The CDR3 nucleotides read TGTGCCAGCAGCGGACCTCAACAGGGAGCTGAAGCTTTCTTT. V and J are TRBV9 and TRBJ1-1; tentatively, D is TRBD1 (6 bases). Trimming left V 3 bases short and J 6 bases short, with 15 bases between. The CDR3 loop spans 14 amino acids. Germline CDR1 is SGDLS and CDR2 is YYNGEE.

The CDR3 spells CASSSGKTTDTQYF. The CDR3 DNA follows: TGTGCCAGCAGCTCGGGGAAAACCACAGATACGCAGTATTTT. V usage is TRBV5-4 and J usage is TRBJ2-3, with TRBD2 as a possible D gene (5 bases). This CDR3 is 14 amino acids long. The germline V gene encodes CDR1 SGHNT and CDR2 YYREEE (reference sequence). Trimming cost V 3 bases and J 2 bases, with 10 bases left between them.

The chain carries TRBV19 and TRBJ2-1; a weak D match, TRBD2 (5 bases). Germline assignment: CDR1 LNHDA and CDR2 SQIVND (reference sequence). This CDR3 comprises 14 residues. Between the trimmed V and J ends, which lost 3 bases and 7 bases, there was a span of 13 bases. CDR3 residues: CASSIPGMGNEQFF. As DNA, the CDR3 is TGTGCCAGTAGTATTCCCGGGATGGGGAATGAGCAGTTCTTC.

This chain's CDR3 is CASSEFSNEQFF. The CDR3 bases are TGTGCCAGCAGTGAATTTAGCAATGAGCAGTTCTTC. V and J are TRBV25-1 and TRBJ2-1, with D unresolved. This CDR3 comprises 12 residues. Germline V lookup: CDR1 MGHDK, CDR2 SYGVNS. The germline V and J ends were trimmed by 1 base and 6 bases, with 4 bases remaining between them.

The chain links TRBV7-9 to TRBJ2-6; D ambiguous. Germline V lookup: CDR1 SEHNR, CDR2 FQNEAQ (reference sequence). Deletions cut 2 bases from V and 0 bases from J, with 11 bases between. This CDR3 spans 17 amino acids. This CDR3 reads CASSLNRRISGANVLTF. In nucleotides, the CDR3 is TGTGCCAGCAGCTTAAATCGGAGAATCTCTGGGGCCAACGTCCTGACTTTC.